This is a list of T cell receptor beta chains from one sample in a study of shared clonotypes between healthy human individuals. Using immunoSEQ multiplex PCR, the repertoire was profiled, and TCRdb retains in-frame clones only, with some absent. The repertoire holds 2.3 million or so clones, with approximately 95% as singletons. Sequencing was carried out using naive CD4+ T cells from PBMCs. These receptor sequences come from a young man in good health. Some clones in this sample may be carry-over from other donors' samples. Each CDR3 is given with its conserved first and last residue. The D gene is left open where the match is weak.

v_gene: TRBV21-1; j_gene: TRBJ2-2; d_gene: -; CDR3aa: CASPEAPLNTGELFF
v_gene: TRBV4-2; j_gene: TRBJ2-1; d_gene: -; CDR3aa: CASSQVSGGRYNEQFF
v_gene: TRBV11-3; j_gene: TRBJ2-3; d_gene: -; CDR3aa: CASSLGQSPTDTQYF
v_gene: TRBV7-6; j_gene: TRBJ2-3; d_gene: TRBD2; CDR3aa: CASSSRLAGGPDTQYF
v_gene: TRBV4-1; j_gene: TRBJ2-2; d_gene: -; CDR3aa: CASSAYTGELFF
v_gene: TRBV4-2; j_gene: TRBJ1-4; d_gene: -; CDR3aa: CASSQGTTEKLFF
v_gene: TRBV5-5; j_gene: TRBJ2-7; d_gene: -; CDR3aa: CASSGSATSYEQYF
v_gene: TRBV5-1; j_gene: TRBJ2-2; d_gene: TRBD1; CDR3aa: CASSLGQGAGGELFF
v_gene: TRBV2; j_gene: TRBJ2-5; d_gene: -; CDR3aa: CASSQNGQWKYF
v_gene: TRBV2; j_gene: TRBJ1-4; d_gene: -; CDR3aa: CASGGGLRLREKLFF
v_gene: TRBV6-6; j_gene: TRBJ1-5; d_gene: -; CDR3aa: CASSYSRRDSWTQHF
v_gene: TRBV7-6; j_gene: TRBJ2-1; d_gene: TRBD2; CDR3aa: CASSFKYSGGTNEQFF
v_gene: TRBV19; j_gene: TRBJ1-2; d_gene: TRBD1; CDR3aa: CASTLARLGGQGYTF
v_gene: TRBV7-3; j_gene: TRBJ1-2; d_gene: -; CDR3aa: CASSPTGGDYGYTF
v_gene: TRBV5-6; j_gene: TRBJ1-1; d_gene: TRBD1; CDR3aa: CASSLAKGATTRSEAFF